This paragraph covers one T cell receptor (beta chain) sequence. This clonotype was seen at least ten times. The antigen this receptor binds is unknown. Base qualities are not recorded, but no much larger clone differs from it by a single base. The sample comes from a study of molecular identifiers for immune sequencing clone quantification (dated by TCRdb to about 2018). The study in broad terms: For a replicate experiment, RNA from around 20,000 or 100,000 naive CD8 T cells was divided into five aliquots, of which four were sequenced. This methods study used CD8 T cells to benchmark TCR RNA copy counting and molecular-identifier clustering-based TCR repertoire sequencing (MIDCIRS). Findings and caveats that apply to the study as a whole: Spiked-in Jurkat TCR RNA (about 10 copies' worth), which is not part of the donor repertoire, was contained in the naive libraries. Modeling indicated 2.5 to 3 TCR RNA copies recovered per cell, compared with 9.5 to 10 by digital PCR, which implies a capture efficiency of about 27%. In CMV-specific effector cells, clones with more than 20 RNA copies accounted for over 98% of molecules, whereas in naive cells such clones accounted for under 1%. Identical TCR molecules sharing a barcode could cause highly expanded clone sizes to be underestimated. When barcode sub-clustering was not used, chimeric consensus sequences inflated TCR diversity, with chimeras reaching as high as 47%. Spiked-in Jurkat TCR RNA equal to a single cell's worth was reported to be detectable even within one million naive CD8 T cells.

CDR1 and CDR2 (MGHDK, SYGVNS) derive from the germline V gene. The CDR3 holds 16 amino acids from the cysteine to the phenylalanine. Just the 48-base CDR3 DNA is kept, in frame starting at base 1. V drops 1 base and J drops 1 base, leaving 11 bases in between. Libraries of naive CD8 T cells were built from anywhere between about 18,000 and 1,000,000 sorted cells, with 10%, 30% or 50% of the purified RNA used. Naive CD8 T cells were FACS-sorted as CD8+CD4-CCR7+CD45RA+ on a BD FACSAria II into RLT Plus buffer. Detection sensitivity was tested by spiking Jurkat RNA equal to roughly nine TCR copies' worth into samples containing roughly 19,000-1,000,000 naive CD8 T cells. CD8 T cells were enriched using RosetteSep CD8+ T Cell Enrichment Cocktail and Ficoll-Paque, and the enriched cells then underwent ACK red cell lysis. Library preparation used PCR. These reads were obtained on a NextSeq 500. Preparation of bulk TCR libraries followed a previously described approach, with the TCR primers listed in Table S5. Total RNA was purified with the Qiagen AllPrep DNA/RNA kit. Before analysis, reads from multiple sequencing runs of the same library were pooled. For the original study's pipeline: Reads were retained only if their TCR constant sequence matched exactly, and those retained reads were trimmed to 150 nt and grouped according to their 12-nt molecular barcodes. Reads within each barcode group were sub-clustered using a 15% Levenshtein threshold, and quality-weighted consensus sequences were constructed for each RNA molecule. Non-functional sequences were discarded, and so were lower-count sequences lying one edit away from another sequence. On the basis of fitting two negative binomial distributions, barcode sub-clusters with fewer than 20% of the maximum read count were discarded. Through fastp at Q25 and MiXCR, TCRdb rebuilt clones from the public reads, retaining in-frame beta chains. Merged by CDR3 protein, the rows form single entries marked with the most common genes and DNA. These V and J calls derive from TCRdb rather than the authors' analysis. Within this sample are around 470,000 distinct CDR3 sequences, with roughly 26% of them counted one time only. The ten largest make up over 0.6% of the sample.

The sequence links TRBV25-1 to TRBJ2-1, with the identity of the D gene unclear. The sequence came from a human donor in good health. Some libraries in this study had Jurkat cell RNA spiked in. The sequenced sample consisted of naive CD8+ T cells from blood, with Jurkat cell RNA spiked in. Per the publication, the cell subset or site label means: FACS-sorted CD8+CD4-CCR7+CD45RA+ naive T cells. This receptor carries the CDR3 CASSESWGSSYNEQFF. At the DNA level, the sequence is TGTGCCAGCAGTGAATCTTGGGGTTCTTCCTACAATGAGCAGTTCTTC.